The sample holds many counts of the clone carrying this T cell receptor (beta chain). CDR3 size: 14 residues. Looked up from germline, CDR1 is SQVTM and CDR2 is ANQGSEA. Trimming cost V 4 bases and J 2 bases, with 11 bases left between them. The sample originates from a study of spatial heterogeneity in lung cancer. Study context: The average appearance count of each unique TCR and UMI combination in raw reads was more than nine.

In the library, each TCR cDNA molecule bore its own unique molecular identifier. Each CDR3 protein gets one entry after TCRdb re-called the 5' RACE reads with MiXCR. This sample has about 92,000 distinct CDR3 sequences, with more than 10% found just once. Described time point: sample taken at primary tumor resection. Whole RNA, which was extracted from tumor, nontumor lung tissue or frozen PBMC, was sequenced without any cell sorting. The donors were 72 patients with non-small cell lung cancer that was early-stage and untreated. The TCR was taken from a male donor with early-stage non-small cell lung cancer. Sequencing used PBMCs, obtained at surgery. The J gene is TRBJ2-2, the V gene TRBV29-1; perhaps TRBD2 as D (6 bases). Here the CDR3 DNA reads TGCAGCGTTGGGAGGGGCGGTAACACCGGGGAGCTGTTTTTT. Protein: CSVGRGGNTGELFF.